Shown below are 28 T cell receptor beta chains from a single sample sequenced in a study of tumor-infiltrating lymphocytes in primary liver carcinoma. The researchers obtained blood RNA from unsorted whole blood and also extracted germline DNA. With 500 ng total RNA as template and a constant-region primer, TCR beta cDNA was made. Construction of TCR beta libraries relied on three successive nested multiplex PCR rounds employing slightly modified ARM-PCR. Both of the initial two PCR rounds ran for about 9 cycles and employed TRBV1-TRBV30 forward primers alongside a C-beta reverse primer. TCRdb recomputed calls from the multiplex PCR reads with MiXCR, one row per CDR3 protein. The sample has approximately 300,000 distinct CDR3 sequences, more than 55% seen once; the top ten hold approximately 9.4%. The source material was peripheral blood. The origin of the receptors is a man aged 40-50 years with primary liver carcinoma and hepatitis B virus infection.

A note on this clonotype: A much larger clonotype is one base distant, so this may be a read error. The chain uses TRBV29-1 and TRBJ1-1, with TRBD1 identical over 10 bases. J lost 4 bases, V lost 7 bases, and 9 bases had no gene match. The CDR3 is made up of 14 amino acids. In germline, CDR1 is SQVTM, CDR2 ANQGSEA. CDR3 sequence: CSGGTGVRVTEAFF. The DNA of the CDR3 is TGCAGCGGTGGGACAGGGGTTAGGGTCACTGAAGCTTTCTTT.

Worth noting for this clonotype: Since no conserved phenylalanine or tryptophan closes the CDR3, a read error is the likely cause. This rearrangement joins TRBV6-2 or TRBV6-3 to TRBJ2-1; D gene ambiguous. The length of the CDR3 is 10 residues. Germline V gene data show CDR1 as MNHEY and CDR2 as SVGEGT. The CDR3 spells CAGSSYWQFL. The CDR3 nucleotides are TGTGCCGGCAGTTCATACTGGCAGTTCCTC.

Regarding this clonotype: One end of the junction varies from germline; a read error may be responsible. The chain is built from TRBV29-1 and TRBJ2-3; 11 bases are shared with TRBD2. The germline CDR1 and CDR2 sequences are SQVTM and ANQGSEA. The CDR3 covers 16 residues. CDR3 sequence reads: CSIRGTSGSSTDTQYF. Written as DNA, the CDR3 is TGCAGCATTCGCGGGACTAGCGGATCTAGCACAGATACACAGTATTTT.

This clonotype was detected many times. This chain links TRBV4-3 with TRBJ1-5; no reliable D call. Between the trimmed V and J ends, which lost 1 base and 2 bases, there was a span of 24 bases. The CDR3 is made up of 20 amino acids. Germline V gene sequence: CDR1 LGHNA, CDR2 YSLEER. CDR3 sequence: CASSQGYWTATLRGNQPQHF. As DNA, the CDR3 is TGCGCCAGCAGCCAAGGGTATTGGACCGCGACCTTGCGGGGCAATCAGCCCCAGCATTTT.

This clonotype was recorded only once. The genes are TRBV30 and TRBJ2-2; TRBD2 agrees at 7 bases. CDR3 length: 15 amino acids. Looked up from germline, CDR1 is GTSNPN and CDR2 is SVGIG (reference sequence). The J segment lost 4 bases and the V segment lost 4 bases, leaving 9 bases of the junction unmatched. The CDR3 here is CAWTRDLAGTGELFF. The CDR3 region has the DNA TGTGCCTGGACAAGGGATTTAGCGGGCACCGGGGAGCTGTTTTTT.

The CDR3 DNA reads TGTGCCAGCGGCTACGACCAGGGTTCCGGGGAGCTGTTTTTT. This sequence encodes CASGYDQGSGELFF. The chain employs TRBV7-8 and TRBJ2-2, with D possibly matching TRBD1 (5 bases). Per the germline V gene, CDR1 is SGHVS and CDR2 is FQNEAQ. Trimming shortened V by 8 bases and J by 6 bases, and 16 bases separated the two germline ends. The CDR3 runs 14 residues.

Points on this clonotype: The CDR3 ends on some other residue instead of the conserved phenylalanine or tryptophan, so this is likely a read error. The CDR3 loop is CSVGEGQIYGYTS. The CDR3, as DNA: TGCAGCGTTGGGGAGGGACAGATCTATGGCTACACCTCC. This chain connects TRBV29-1 to TRBJ1-2; 7 bases are a match to TRBD1. CDR1 and CDR2 (germline): SQVTM, ANQGSEA. This CDR3 is 13 amino acids long. The V gene end was trimmed by 4 bases and the J gene end by 4 bases; junction bases not matched to a gene: 6.

Remarks on this clonotype: A much larger clone lies a single base off, so this may be a read error. The V gene is TRBV6-2 or TRBV6-3, the J gene TRBJ2-7, with 7 bases lining up with TRBD2. The CDR3 runs to 14 residues. Germline CDR1 and CDR2: MNHEY and SVGEGT. This CDR3 reads CASSSPSGSYEHYF. CDR3 bases: TGTGCCAGCAGTTCTCCTAGCGGAAGCTACGAGCATTACTTC.

The chain joins TRBV7-9 to TRBJ2-1, with 10 positions matching TRBD2. The length of the CDR3 is 14 residues. CDR1 and CDR2 (germline): SEHNR, FQNEAQ (reference sequence). The trim removed 2 bases at V and 12 bases at J, leaving 7 bases unmatched. CDR3 region: CASSLSLAGVVQFF. As DNA, the CDR3 is TGTGCCAGCAGCTTATCGCTAGCGGGAGTTGTGCAGTTCTTC.

CDR3: CSMGARGRPDTQYF. The DNA of the CDR3 is TGCAGCATGGGGGCCAGGGGGAGGCCAGATACGCAGTATTTT. The J gene is TRBJ2-3, the V gene TRBV29-1; possible D gene TRBD1, 7 bases. The CDR3 spans 14 residues. Trimming removed 8 bases from V and 4 bases from J, with 19 bases in between. Germline CDR1 reads SQVTM; CDR2 reads ANQGSEA.

With regard to this clonotype: This may arise from a read error, as a much more abundant clone is one base away. This rearrangement joins TRBV6-2 or TRBV6-3 to TRBJ2-1; D may correspond to TRBD1 or TRBD2 (5 bases each). Germline V gene data show CDR1 as MNHEY and CDR2 as SVGEGT. The CDR3 has 12 amino acids. Trimming removed 10 bases at V and 8 bases at J, with 15 bases between. Here the CDR3 DNA reads TGTGCCATCAGAAGACTGGGGGATGAGCAGTTCTTC. Translated, it gives CAIRRLGDEQFF.

This clonotype came up a few times. The chain recombines TRBV10-3 with TRBJ2-1; 12 bases agree with TRBD2. The CDR3 has 19 residues. In germline, CDR1 is ENHRY, CDR2 SYGVKD. V dropped 2 bases and J dropped 1; count of bases not matched to a gene: 9. The CDR3 is CAISEGRLAGVESYNEQFF. The CDR3 nucleotides are TGTGCCATCAGTGAGGGGCGACTAGCGGGAGTAGAGTCCTACAATGAGCAGTTCTTC.

About this clonotype itself: At one of its ends the junction is not consistent with the germline gene, which may arise from a read error. The rearrangement links TRBV11-2 to TRBJ1-6; 8 bases map to TRBD1. The CDR3 covers 15 residues. The germline gives CDR1 SGHAT, CDR2 FQNNGV. The CDR3 coding sequence is TGTTCCAGCAGCTTGGATGGACAGGGTAATTCACCCCTTCACTTT. Residues: CSSSLDGQGNSPLHF.

The CDR3 coding sequence is TGCGCCAGCAGCCCCCGGACAGCGAACTCCTACGAGCAGTACTTC. Its protein product is CASSPRTANSYEQYF. The rearrangement uses TRBV5-1 and TRBJ2-7; tentatively, D is TRBD1 (6 bases). V was shortened by 4 bases and J by 0 bases, with 14 bases between the two germline ends. The CDR3 loop spans 15 amino acids. Germline CDR1 reads SGHRS; CDR2 reads YFSETQ.

Points on this clonotype: This sequence may be a read error, since a much larger clone differs from it by one base. The chain links TRBV10-3 to TRBJ2-7; 9 bases line up with TRBD1. Germline V CDR1 and CDR2: ENHRY, SYGVKD. Trimming removed 6 bases from V and 0 bases from J; junction bases left unmatched: 6. The CDR3 sequence is 15 residues long. The CDR3 coding sequence is TGTGCCATCAGGGGGACAGGGTCGAACTCCTACGAGCAGTACTTC. Encoded protein: CAIRGTGSNSYEQYF.

This clonotype has ten or more counts. The genes are TRBV5-5 and TRBJ1-1, with D possibly matching TRBD1 (5 bases). The V end lost 4 bases, the J end lost 3 bases, and 16 bases lay between the germline ends. The germline gives CDR1 SGHKS, CDR2 YYEKEE (reference sequence). The CDR3 runs 15 residues. CDR3 nucleotides: TGTGCCAGCAGCCCCCTCGTCAGGGCGGACACTGAAGCTTTCTTT. This translates into CASSPLVRADTEAFF.

The rearrangement links TRBV29-1 to TRBJ2-5; 8 bases line up with TRBD1. The DNA end is more similar to TRBJ2-1, so the J call may be wrong. CDR1 and CDR2 from the germline V gene are SQVTM and ANQGSEA. This CDR3 is built from 14 residues. The CDR3 loop is CSAEGTGLQETQFF. The DNA of the CDR3 is TGCAGCGCCGAAGGGACAGGCCTCCAAGAGACCCAGTTCTTC.

Comment on this clonotype: The junction does not match germline at one end; this may be a read error. The V call is TRBV10-3, the J call TRBJ1-5, with TRBD1 as a possible D gene (5 bases). This CDR3 is 15 amino acids long. Per the germline V gene, CDR1 is ENHRY and CDR2 is SYGVKD. The CDR3 spells CAISEPGGEIQPQHF. As DNA, the CDR3 is TGTGCCATCAGTGAGCCGGGAGGGGAGATTCAGCCACAGCATTTT.

In regard to this clonotype: This may be a read error: a much more frequent sequence differs by one nucleotide. The V and J genes are TRBV6-5 and TRBJ2-5, with 9 nucleotides matching TRBD2. The germline CDR1 and CDR2 sequences are MNHEY and SVGAGI. This CDR3 is built from 14 residues. CDR3 sequence (DNA): TGTGTCAGCAGCGTTAGCGGGGGACAAGAGACCCAGTACTTC. Its translation: CVSSVSGGQETQYF.

This clonotype was seen repeatedly, ten times or more. The chain carries TRBV11-2 and TRBJ2-3, with TRBD2 identical over 14 bases. The ends lost 4 bases at V and 2 bases at J; junction bases unmatched: 5. Germline CDR1 and CDR2: SGHAT and FQNNGV. The CDR3 covers 17 residues. This CDR3 reads CASSSGLAGGITDTQYF. The CDR3, as DNA: TGTGCCAGCAGCTCCGGACTAGCGGGAGGTATCACAGATACGCAGTATTTT.

This clonotype was observed a single time. The chain joins TRBV12-5 to TRBJ2-7; weak D call: TRBD1 (6 bases). V lost 1 base to trimming and J lost 10 bases, with 35 bases between them. CDR3 length: 20 residues. The V gene's germline CDR1 is LGHNT and CDR2 FRNRAP. The CDR3 reads CASGLAFAHPKGDCRLSQYF. The DNA for the CDR3 is TGTGCTAGTGGTTTGGCCTTCGCCCATCCTAAGGGGGATTGCAGGTTGTCCCAGTACTTC. Using reference TRBV12-5 and TRBJ2-7 for the parts outside the CDR3, the full variable domain is DARVTQTPRHKVTEMGQEVTMRCQPILGHNTVFWYRQTMMQGLELLAYFRNRAPLDDSGMPKDRFSAEMPDATLATLKIQPSEPRDSAVYFCASGLAFAHPKGDCRLSQYFGPGTRLTVT.

A note on this clonotype: A read error may be the cause here, since a much bigger clone is one base away. The J gene is TRBJ1-1, the V gene TRBV12-3 or TRBV12-4; perhaps TRBD1 as D (5 bases). Trimming removed 5 bases from V and 2 bases from J, with 15 bases in between. This CDR3 contains 15 residues. The CDR3 coding sequence is TGTGCCAGCAGTCCCCGGGGGGAGGGTAACACTGAAGCTTTCTTT. Translated, it gives CASSPRGEGNTEAFF.

The J gene is TRBJ2-1, the V gene TRBV19; D gene unclear. This CDR3 has 12 residues. V was shortened by 7 bases and J by 8 bases, with 12 bases between the two germline ends. Germline CDR1 is LNHDA and CDR2 is SQIVND (reference sequence). CDR3: CASTSTFDEQFF. CDR3 DNA sequence: TGTGCCAGTACCTCCACTTTTGATGAGCAGTTCTTC.

Worth noting for this clonotype: One junction end disagrees with the germline gene, perhaps due to a read error. This rearrangement joins TRBV19 to TRBJ1-2, with D tentatively TRBD1 (5 bases). The CDR3 runs to 15 residues. Germline lookup yields CDR1 LNHDA and CDR2 SQIVND (reference sequence). The CDR3 loop reads CVSSTRREGTYGYTF. CDR3 in DNA: TGTGTCAGTAGTACCCGCCGGGAGGGGACCTATGGCTACACCTTC.

This clonotype was counted many times. The rearrangement uses TRBV5-5 and TRBJ2-1; TRBD1 might be the D (6 bases). The germline V and J ends were trimmed by 3 bases and 9 bases, with 13 bases remaining between them. This CDR3 region has 13 residues. CDR1 and CDR2 (germline): SGHKS, YYEKEE (reference sequence). This CDR3 reads CASSYTGLGEQFF. CDR3 DNA: TGTGCCAGCAGCTACACAGGGTTGGGTGAGCAGTTCTTC.

To note about this clonotype: A much larger clone lies one base from this, so it may be a read error. The chain has TRBV6-1 and TRBJ2-6; 8 bases map to TRBD1. This CDR3 has 15 amino acids. From germline, CDR1 is MNHNS and CDR2 SASEGT. V dropped 6 bases and J dropped 5; count of bases not matched to a gene: 6. CDR3 in amino acids: CASSGQGLRANVLTF. CDR3 DNA sequence: TGTGCCAGCAGCGGACAGGGCCTCAGGGCCAACGTCCTGACTTTC.

This clonotype was counted between two and nine times. The chain recombines TRBV30 with TRBJ2-1; maybe TRBD2 (5 bases). Trimming shortened V by 5 bases and J by 5 bases, and 10 bases separated the two germline ends. The CDR3 is 12 residues long. Germline V gene data show CDR1 as GTSNPN and CDR2 as SVGIG (reference sequence). This chain's CDR3 is CAWCGLNNEQFF. CDR3 sequence (DNA): TGTGCCTGGTGTGGACTCAACAATGAGCAGTTCTTC.

As for this clonotype: With a much larger clone just one base away, this may be a read error. The rearrangement uses TRBV6-5 and TRBJ2-1; 8 bases agree with TRBD2. The CDR3 length is 16 residues. Germline V CDR1 and CDR2: MNHEY, SVGAGI. The CDR3: CASNTSGLSSYSEQFF. DNA for the CDR3: TGTGCCAGCAATACTAGCGGCCTCAGCTCCTACAGTGAGCAGTTCTTC.